The 16 T cell receptor beta chains given below trace back to one sample, sequenced in a study of T cell changes during pregnancy in multiple sclerosis. This table comes from immunoSEQ multiplex PCR, and its TCRdb copy is limited to in-frame clones, with some not included. The sample yields some 64,000 clones, about 88% seen once. This sample comprised peripheral blood, obtained in the first trimester of pregnancy. The receptors were gathered from a female donor in good health, enrolled as a control in a pregnancy study.

This chain links TRBV28 with TRBJ2-7; no clear D. This CDR3 is built from 11 residues. Germline V CDR1 and CDR2: MDHEN, SYDVKM. With 6 bases removed from V and 7 bases from J, the gap between germline ends came to 10 bases. The CDR3 is CASRSSREQYF. The CDR3 region has the DNA TGTGCCAGCAGGTCTAGTAGGGAGCAGTACTTC.

The chain links TRBV30 to TRBJ1-2; D is perhaps TRBD1 (5 bases). V was pared by 5 bases and J by 0 bases, with 7 bases between. CDR1 and CDR2 (germline): GTSNPN, SVGIG (reference sequence). The length of the CDR3 is 12 residues. The CDR3 DNA is TGTGCCTGGCGACAGTCTAACTATGGCTACACCTTC. It translates to CAWRQSNYGYTF.

V and J are TRBV27 and TRBJ2-1, with a tentative D call TRBD2 (5 bases). Germline assignment: CDR1 MNHEY and CDR2 SMNVEV (reference sequence). V dropped 5 bases and J dropped 0 bases, with 14 bases sitting between them. The CDR3 contains 16 residues. CDR3 protein: CASSQRGWSSYNEQFF. In DNA, the CDR3 is TGTGCCAGCAGTCAAAGAGGGTGGAGCTCCTACAATGAGCAGTTCTTC.

This clone has more than one count but fewer than ten. The V call is TRBV6-5, the J call TRBJ1-1; no definite D call. This CDR3 contains 11 residues. Trimming pared 11 bases from V and 4 bases from J, leaving 11 bases between. Germline V lookup: CDR1 MNHEY, CDR2 SVGAGI. The chain's CDR3 is CAVERATEAFF. In DNA form, the CDR3 reads TGTGCCGTTGAAAGAGCCACTGAAGCTTTCTTT.

Details on this clone: A junction boundary mismatches the germline segment, possibly from a read error. The V gene is TRBV7-7, the J gene TRBJ2-3; TRBD2 matches 12 bases. This CDR3 spans 19 amino acids. Germline loops: CDR1 SSHAT, CDR2 FNYEAQ (reference sequence). The CDR3 bases are TGTGCTAGCAGCCCGACGACTAGCGGGGGCCCCAACCCACTGGATACGCAGTATTTT. Its translation is CASSPTTSGGPNPLDTQYF. Full variable domain (rest looked up from reference TRBV7-7 and TRBJ2-3): GAGVSQSPRYKVTKRGQDVTLRCDPISSHATLYWYQQALGQGPEFLTYFNYEAQPDKSGLPSDRFSAERPEGSISTLTIQRTEQRDSAMYRCASSPTTSGGPNPLDTQYFGPGTRLTVL.

The CDR3 DNA sequence: TGTGCCAGCTCTCTATCCCAGGGTTTGAGGGAGCAGTACTTC. Encoded protein: CASSLSQGLREQYF. This chain links TRBV6-1 with TRBJ2-7; possible D gene TRBD1, 5 bases. Germline-derived CDR1 and CDR2 are MNHNS and SASEGT. The germline V and J ends were trimmed by 8 bases and 7 bases, with 21 bases remaining between them. The CDR3 consists of 14 residues.

J is TRBJ1-4 and V is TRBV4-1; 8 nucleotides align to TRBD1. In germline, CDR1 is MGHRA, CDR2 YSYEKL. Unmatched junction bases numbered 3, after V lost 0 bases and J lost 3 bases. The CDR3 runs to 16 residues. CDR3 coding DNA: TGCGCCAGCAGCCAAGATCACAGGGGGTCTAATGAAAAACTGTTTTTT. It codes for CASSQDHRGSNEKLFF.

The count of this clone is one. V is TRBV7-9 and J is TRBJ1-5; maybe TRBD1 (5 bases). This CDR3 region has 14 residues. Germline V gives CDR1 SEHNR, CDR2 FQNEAQ (reference sequence). Trimming took off 4 bases at V and 7 bases at J, with 14 bases between the two ends. CDR3 protein: CASSSDKEGQPQHF. Here the CDR3 DNA reads TGTGCCAGCAGCTCGGACAAGGAGGGCCAGCCCCAGCATTTT. Filled out from reference TRBV7-9 and TRBJ1-5, the complete variable domain reads DTGVSQNPRHKITKRGQNVTFRCDPISEHNRLYWYRQTLGQGPEFLTYFQNEAQLEKSRLLSDRFSAERPKGSFSTLEIQRTEQGDSAMYLCASSSDKEGQPQHFGDGTRLSIL.

The V and J genes are TRBV5-6 and TRBJ1-2, with 8 bases identical to TRBD1. Germline V gene sequence: CDR1 SGHDT, CDR2 YYEEEE. This CDR3 region has 14 residues. Unmatched junction bases numbered 8, after V lost 5 bases and J lost 5 bases. As DNA, the CDR3 is TGTGCCAGCAGACCTGGGACAGGAACGTATGGCTACACCTTC. Protein product: CASRPGTGTYGYTF.

This clone showed up just once. This rearrangement joins TRBV29-1 to TRBJ2-1; TRBD2 agrees at 12 bases. The germline CDR1 and CDR2 sequences are SQVTM and ANQGSEA. The CDR3 loop spans 17 amino acids. Trimming removed 6 bases from V and 6 bases from J; junction bases left unmatched: 15. The CDR3 nucleotides read TGCAGCGTCGGGATCTCTTGGACTAGCGGGGCTCCCAATGAGCAGTTCTTC. Amino acids: CSVGISWTSGAPNEQFF.

This clone was picked up one time. This rearrangement joins TRBV27 to TRBJ1-1, with 7 bases fitting TRBD1. Germline-derived CDR1 and CDR2 are MNHEY and SMNVEV (reference sequence). CDR3 size: 14 residues. Trimming at V came to 3 bases and at J to 3 bases, leaving 4 bases not matched to a gene. CDR3 region: CASSFRDRDTEAFF. For the CDR3, the DNA is TGTGCCAGCAGTTTCCGAGACAGGGACACTGAAGCTTTCTTT.

This clone was detected only once. J is TRBJ2-1 and V is TRBV4-3; 7 bases map to TRBD2. This CDR3 has 12 residues. The trim removed 4 bases at V and 10 bases at J, leaving 4 bases unmatched. From germline, CDR1 is LGHNA and CDR2 YSLEER. CDR3 DNA: TGCGCCAGCAGCCGAGGACTAGAAGAGCAGTTCTTC. It yields the protein CASSRGLEEQFF.

The chain employs TRBV7-6 and TRBJ2-3, with 9 bases matching TRBD2. The J segment lost 0 bases and the V segment lost 4 bases, leaving 11 bases of the junction unmatched. This CDR3 has 18 residues. Germline values: CDR1 SGHVS, CDR2 FNYEAQ. CDR3 in amino acids: CASSSLAGTSTSTDTQYF. The CDR3 region has the DNA TGTGCCAGCAGCTCACTTGCCGGGACTAGCACTAGCACAGATACGCAGTATTTT.

J is TRBJ1-2 and V is TRBV6-6; TRBD1 aligns across 7 bases. The CDR3 extends over 12 amino acids. In germline, CDR1 is MNHNY, CDR2 SVGAGI (reference sequence). Trimming removed 7 bases from V and 6 bases from J; junction bases left unmatched: 5. The chain's CDR3 is CASILQGNGYTF. The CDR3 DNA reads as TGTGCCAGCATCCTACAGGGGAATGGCTACACCTTC.

The genes are TRBV10-3 and TRBJ2-1, with 8 bases identical to TRBD2. With 3 bases clipped from V and 8 bases from J, the junction kept 6 bases outside the gene matches. This CDR3 contains 14 residues. Germline V lookup: CDR1 ENHRY, CDR2 SYGVKD. CDR3: CAISDRGGGDEQFF. The CDR3, as DNA: TGTGCCATCAGTGACCGGGGGGGAGGGGATGAGCAGTTCTTC.

This clone was seen just once. V gene TRBV5-1 combines with J gene TRBJ2-3, with 8 bases aligning to TRBD2. The CDR3 length is 14 residues. J was trimmed by 1 base and V by 6 bases; bases with no gene match: 4. Germline-derived CDR1 and CDR2 are SGHRS and YFSETQ. The CDR3 DNA reads as TGCGCCAGCAACGCAGCGGGAGGCACAGATACGCAGTATTTT. Its translation: CASNAAGGTDTQYF.